Included here is one T cell receptor beta chain sequence, with context. Its specificity is not known. This entry is derived from a study of shared clonotypes between healthy human individuals. Study results and caveats: Apart from blood, nothing was sampled; tissue repertoires likely differ. A reduction in generation probabilities was seen for non-shared clonotypes relative to those shared by all four donors.

CD45RO negativity and positive selection for CCR7 defined naive CD8 cells, a population that excluded terminally differentiated effector memory CD45RA+ cells. Deep-level assay runs were performed. TCRdb's table, derived via immunoSEQ multiplex PCR, lists solely in-frame clones and lacks some. The sample lists approximately 2,200,000 clones; 90% to 95% were seen once. This CDR3 spans 18 amino acids. The V end was cut by 5 bases, the J end by 0 bases, with 20 bases between. CDR1 and CDR2 from the germline V gene are SGHAT and FQNNGV. Sequenced sample: naive CD8+ T cells from PBMCs. The source is a man aged 18-30 years in good health. Some clones in this sample may be carry-over from other donors' samples. This chain links TRBV11-2 with TRBJ2-1; unclear D gene. The CDR3 protein is CASSAHSIGPGSYNEQFF. The CDR3 coding sequence is TGTGCCAGCAGCGCACACTCAATAGGACCAGGCTCCTACAATGAGCAGTTCTTC.